Below are 9 T cell receptor beta chains sequenced from a single sample in a study of identifying expanded T cells in peripheral blood. TCRdb's table, derived via immunoSEQ multiplex PCR, lists solely in-frame clones and lacks some. The sample includes some 96,000 clones, 88% of them seen just once. The sequenced sample was blood. The receptors here all came from a person between 18 and 75 years old in good health.

The V gene is TRBV2, the J gene TRBJ2-3; a possible D gene is TRBD2 (6 bases). The V end was cut by 2 bases, the J end by 0 bases, with 9 bases between. This CDR3 has 15 amino acids. Germline CDR1 and CDR2: SNHLY and FYNNEI. The CDR3 DNA follows: TGTGCCAGCAGTGAACGGAGGGGAAGCACAGATACGCAGTATTTT. This encodes CASSERRGSTDTQYF.

The CDR3 DNA sequence: TGTGCCAGCAGTGGCCGTCCGGTGGGCAGCCACCAAGCTTTCTTT. Its translation: CASSGRPVGSHQAFF. This chain links TRBV6-1 with TRBJ1-1; D is uncertain. CDR1 is MNHNS, CDR2 SASEGT, per germline. Trimming took off 4 bases at V and 9 bases at J, with 21 bases between the two ends. This CDR3 has 15 amino acids.

V usage is TRBV15 and J usage is TRBJ2-7, with 11 bases lining up with TRBD1. The CDR3 length is 16 residues. V was clipped by 1 base and J by 6 bases; unmatched bases: 8. Looked up from germline, CDR1 is LNHNV and CDR2 is YYDKDF (reference sequence). The CDR3 sequence is CATSRAPGQGGFEQYF. The CDR3 bases are TGTGCCACCAGCAGAGCACCGGGACAGGGGGGTTTCGAGCAGTACTTC.

The chain has TRBV19 and TRBJ2-7; 7 positions agree with TRBD2. Germline lookup yields CDR1 LNHDA and CDR2 SQIVND (reference sequence). Trimming took 10 bases from V and 2 from J; bases not matched to a gene: 8. This CDR3 spans 13 amino acids. The CDR3 loop reads CATSWGGAYEQYF. The CDR3 DNA follows: TGTGCCACCAGTTGGGGGGGAGCCTACGAGCAGTACTTC.

The V gene is TRBV6-6, the J gene TRBJ2-7; the match to TRBD1 covers 9 bases. Germline assignment: CDR1 MNHNY and CDR2 SVGAGI (reference sequence). The CDR3 sequence is 14 residues long. V shed 5 bases, J shed 3 bases, and the junction held 5 bases outside the gene matches. CDR3 sequence: CASSPGQGRYEQYF. The CDR3 nucleotides are TGTGCCAGCAGTCCGGGACAGGGTCGCTACGAGCAGTACTTC.

V and J are TRBV14 and TRBJ1-1; 7 bases line up with TRBD1. This CDR3 has 19 residues. Germline CDR1 and CDR2: SGHDN and FVKESK. The V segment lost 0 bases and the J segment 0 bases; nucleotides outside the gene matches: 13. CDR3 DNA: TGTGCCAGCAGCCAAGAGATTAGGGGGCTCCGGGATTTGAACACTGAAGCTTTCTTT. Amino acids: CASSQEIRGLRDLNTEAFF.

This clone was counted a few times. This sequence joins TRBV10-3 and TRBJ2-5, with a weak D call TRBD2 (5 bases). Germline V gives CDR1 ENHRY, CDR2 SYGVKD. The CDR3 sequence is 14 residues long. Trimming removed 8 bases from V and 4 bases from J, with 17 bases in between. This CDR3 is CAIGETLGRETQYF. The CDR3 coding sequence is TGTGCCATCGGGGAGACACTAGGCAGAGAGACCCAGTACTTC.

This sequence joins TRBV6-6 and TRBJ1-1; possibly TRBD1 for D (5 bases). The germline CDR1 and CDR2 sequences are MNHNY and SVGAGI (reference sequence). The CDR3 length is 15 residues. V was cut by 0 bases and J by 5 bases, with 13 bases left in between. The DNA of the CDR3 is TGTGCCAGCAGTTACTCGGCCAGGGCGGGAACTGAAGCTTTCTTT. Its protein is CASSYSARAGTEAFF.

This chain connects TRBV7-7 to TRBJ2-5; weak D call: TRBD1 (6 bases). Germline loops: CDR1 SSHAT, CDR2 FNYEAQ (reference sequence). V lost 5 bases and J lost 3, with 16 bases in between. The CDR3 is 15 residues long. The DNA of the CDR3 is TGTGCCAGCAGCATAAGCCCAGGGGTCGAAGAGACCCAGTACTTC. Translated, it gives CASSISPGVEETQYF.